Listed here is a single T cell receptor beta chain. Its target is unknown. The TCR beta cDNA libraries contained unique molecular identifiers. Approximately 0.5 million cDNA molecules were recovered from an input of 1 to 10 million T cells. TCRdb used MiXCR to reprocess the PCR reads, holding one entry per CDR3 protein. Of 450,000 to 700,000 distinct CDR3 sequences detected, 40% to 50% appear once; the ten largest clones hold over 1.5%. This sample was included in a study of post-analysis software for immune sequencing data. Overall study: Several disease courses (relapsing-remitting, secondary progressive and progressive-relapsing) of multiple sclerosis were included.

Germline V CDR1 and CDR2: MNHEY, SVGAGI. The CDR3 totals 16 residues. Overall study results and limits: Significantly lower normalized Chao1 diversity was seen in multiple sclerosis patients than in controls. Samples sharing a preparation batch grouped tightly together when assessed by F measure. Relative to controls, patients had five TRBV segments at higher frequency, with TRBV5-6, TRBV5-1 and TRBV20-1 among these.

The chain links TRBV6-5 to TRBJ2-4; the match to TRBD1 covers 7 bases. The J call may be in error: the DNA end matches TRBJ2-5 better. Source material: blood. This receptor was identified in a girl between 5 and 17 years old with multiple sclerosis. The CDR3 is CASSYSGTGVGETQYF. The CDR3 bases are TGTGCCAGCAGTTACTCGGGAACAGGGGTAGGAGAGACCCAGTACTTC.